This entry features one TCR beta chain sequence. The target antigen is unknown. This CDR3 comprises 15 residues. The sample is drawn from a study of blood T cells in healthy people across ages. Findings of the study overall: Older age went with lower TCR beta diversity per million T cells, in a roughly linear way. Diversity estimates drawn from one million T cells were deemed underestimates. Compared with aged donors, long-lived donors showed fewer expanded clones, suggesting selection.

For the second PCR, which ran for about 6 to 12 cycles, a sample-barcoded 5' primer and a J-beta primer mix were used. Using its own MiXCR run on the 5' RACE reads, TCRdb lists one record per CDR3 protein. Among about 570,000 distinct CDR3 sequences, approximately 25% were seen once, and the ten largest hold roughly 20%. The chain is built from TRBV12-3 or TRBV12-4 and TRBJ2-5; TRBD2 matches 7 bases. TRBJ2-1 matches the DNA end more closely, so the J call is doubtful. This TCR was sampled from a woman in her 70s in good health. Sequenced input: blood. CDR3 DNA: TGTGCCAGCAGTAAAGCGGGGCTATCGGTTGGAGAGCAGTTCTTC. This codes for CASSKAGLSVGEQFF.